Sequencing of this T cell receptor (beta chain) was carried out in a study of T cells in Graves' hyperthyroidism and ophthalmopathy. This clonotype has a count of ten or more. Researchers took RNA transcripts and amplified the TCR beta CDR3 regions from them. The HTBI set primed first-round TCR CDR3 RT-PCR. TCRdb called the multiplex PCR reads again in MiXCR, with one record for every CDR3 protein. The sample has approximately 590,000 distinct CDR3 sequences, 15% to 18% seen once. The CDR3 spans 15 residues. V gave up 1 base and J gave up 2 bases, with 9 bases separating them. This chain links TRBV12-3 or TRBV12-4 with TRBJ1-5; the D is unclear. The clonotype was recovered from a woman in her thirties with Graves' hyperthyroidism. The sample comprised blood. CDR3 in DNA: TGTGCCAGCAGTTTAGGGCCAGTAGGCAATCAGCCCCAGCATTTT. This gives the protein CASSLGPVGNQPQHF.